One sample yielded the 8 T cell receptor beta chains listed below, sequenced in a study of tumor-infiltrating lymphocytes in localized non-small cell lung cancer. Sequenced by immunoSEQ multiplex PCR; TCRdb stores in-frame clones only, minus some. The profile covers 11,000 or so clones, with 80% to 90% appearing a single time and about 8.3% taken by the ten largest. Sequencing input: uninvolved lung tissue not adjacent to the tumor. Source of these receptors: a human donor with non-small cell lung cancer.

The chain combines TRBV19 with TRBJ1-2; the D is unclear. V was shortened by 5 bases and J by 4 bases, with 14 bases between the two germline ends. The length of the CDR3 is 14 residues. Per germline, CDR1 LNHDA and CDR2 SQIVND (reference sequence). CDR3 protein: CASSSEGRGYGYTF. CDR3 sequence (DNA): TGTGCCAGTAGTTCAGAAGGAAGAGGCTATGGCTACACCTTC.

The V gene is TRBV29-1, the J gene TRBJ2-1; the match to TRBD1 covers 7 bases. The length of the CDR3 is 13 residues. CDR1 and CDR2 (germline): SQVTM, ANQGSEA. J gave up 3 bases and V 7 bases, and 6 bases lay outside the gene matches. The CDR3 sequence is CSDRDSRYNEQFF. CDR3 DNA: TGCAGCGACCGGGACAGCCGCTACAATGAGCAGTTCTTC.

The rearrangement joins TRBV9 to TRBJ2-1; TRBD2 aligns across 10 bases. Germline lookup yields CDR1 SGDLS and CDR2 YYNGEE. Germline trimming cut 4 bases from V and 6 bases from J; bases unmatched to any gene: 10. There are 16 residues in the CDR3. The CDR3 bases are TGTGCCAGCAGCCCGAGGAGCGGGGGGGCCCCCAATGAGCAGTTCTTC. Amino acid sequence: CASSPRSGGAPNEQFF.

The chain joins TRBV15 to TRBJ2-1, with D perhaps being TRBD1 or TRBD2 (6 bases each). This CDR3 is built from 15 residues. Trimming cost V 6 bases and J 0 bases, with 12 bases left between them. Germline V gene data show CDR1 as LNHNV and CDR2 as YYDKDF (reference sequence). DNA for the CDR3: TGTGCCACCAGAGCGGGCAGGGGCTCCTACAATGAGCAGTTCTTC. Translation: CATRAGRGSYNEQFF.

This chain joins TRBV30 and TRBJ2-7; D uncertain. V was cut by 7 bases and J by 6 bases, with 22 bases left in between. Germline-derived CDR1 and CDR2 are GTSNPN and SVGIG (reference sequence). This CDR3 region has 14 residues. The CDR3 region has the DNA TGTGCCTTAGACCCCCATCGGAGTTCCCGCGAGCAGTACTTC. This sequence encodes CALDPHRSSREQYF.

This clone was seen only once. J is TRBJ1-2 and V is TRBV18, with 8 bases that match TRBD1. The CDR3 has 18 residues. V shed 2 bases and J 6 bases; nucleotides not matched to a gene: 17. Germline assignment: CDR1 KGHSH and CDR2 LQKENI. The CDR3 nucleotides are TGTGCCAGCTCACCAAAGGAGAGGGCAGGGGGCGTATCAGATGGCTACACCTTC. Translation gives CASSPKERAGGVSDGYTF.

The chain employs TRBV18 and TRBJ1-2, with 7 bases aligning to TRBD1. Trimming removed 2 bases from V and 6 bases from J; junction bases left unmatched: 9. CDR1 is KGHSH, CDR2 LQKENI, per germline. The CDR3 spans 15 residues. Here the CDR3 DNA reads TGTGCCAGCTCACCAGGCCCAGGGGGGTCCGATGGCTACACCTTC. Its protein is CASSPGPGGSDGYTF.

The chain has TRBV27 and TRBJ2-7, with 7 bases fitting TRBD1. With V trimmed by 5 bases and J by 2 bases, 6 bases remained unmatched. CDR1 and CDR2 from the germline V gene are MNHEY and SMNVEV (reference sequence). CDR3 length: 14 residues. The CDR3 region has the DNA TGTGCCAGCAGTAGTGTCGGGACAGCCTACGAGCAGTACTTC. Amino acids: CASSSVGTAYEQYF.